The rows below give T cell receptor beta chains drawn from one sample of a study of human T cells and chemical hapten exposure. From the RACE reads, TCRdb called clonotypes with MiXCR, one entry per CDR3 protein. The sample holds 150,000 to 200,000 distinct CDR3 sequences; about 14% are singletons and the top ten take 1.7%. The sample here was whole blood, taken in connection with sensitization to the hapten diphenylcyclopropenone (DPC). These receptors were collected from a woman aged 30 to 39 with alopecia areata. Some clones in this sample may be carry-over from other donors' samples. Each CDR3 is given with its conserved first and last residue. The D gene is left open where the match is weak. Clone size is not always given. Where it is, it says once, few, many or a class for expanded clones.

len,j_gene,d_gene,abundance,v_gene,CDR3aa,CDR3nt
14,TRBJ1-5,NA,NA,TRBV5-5,CASSFLGSNQPQHF,TGTGCCAGCAGCTTTTTGGGAAGCAATCAGCCCCAGCATTTT
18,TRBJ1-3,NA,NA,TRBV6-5,CASTTDFFGSLSGNTIYF,TGTGCCAGCACGACAGACTTTTTCGGATCTCTCTCTGGAAACACCATATATTTT
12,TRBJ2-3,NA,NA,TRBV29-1,CSAYPPGDTQYF,TGCAGCGCCTATCCTCCGGGGGATACGCAGTATTTT
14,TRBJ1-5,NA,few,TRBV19,CASRPFSGNQPQHF,TGTGCCAGTAGGCCTTTTTCTGGCAATCAGCCCCAGCATTTT
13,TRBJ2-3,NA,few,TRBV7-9,CASSRDRTDTQYF,TGTGCCAGCAGCCGAGACAGGACAGATACGCAGTATTTT
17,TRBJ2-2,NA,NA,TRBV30,CAWSVRVGPRSTGELFF,TGTGCCTGGAGTGTAAGAGTGGGACCGAGGAGCACCGGGGAGCTGTTTTTT
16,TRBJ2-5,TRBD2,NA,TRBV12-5,CASGLSGLAGVETQYF,TGTGCTAGTGGTTTATCGGGACTAGCGGGAGTGGAGACCCAGTACTTC
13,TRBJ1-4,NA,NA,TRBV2,CASSDRSNEKLFF,TGTGCCAGCAGTGACAGATCTAATGAAAAACTGTTTTTT
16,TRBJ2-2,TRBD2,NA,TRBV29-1,CSVQLAGGANTGELFF,TGCAGCGTTCAGCTAGCGGGAGGGGCGAACACCGGGGAGCTGTTTTTT
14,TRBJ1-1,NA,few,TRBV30,CAWSFGYMNTEAFF,TGTGCCTGGAGCTTCGGTTACATGAACACTGAAGCTTTCTTT
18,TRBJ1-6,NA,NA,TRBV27,CASSLAGFWGSYNSPLHF,TGTGCCAGCAGTTTAGCAGGGTTCTGGGGCTCCTATAATTCACCCCTCCACTTT
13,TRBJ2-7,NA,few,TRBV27,CASSFRPSYEQYF,TGTGCCAGCAGTTTTCGCCCTTCCTACGAGCAGTACTTC
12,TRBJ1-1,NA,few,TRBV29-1,CSVDGRNTEAFF,TGCAGCGTGGACGGGCGTAACACTGAAGCTTTCTTT
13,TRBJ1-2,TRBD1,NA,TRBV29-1,CSVGQGGGYGYTF,TGCAGCGTAGGGCAGGGGGGCGGCTATGGCTACACCTTC
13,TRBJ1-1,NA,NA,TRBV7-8,CASSLVRDTEAFF,TGTGCCAGCAGCTTAGTTCGGGACACTGAAGCTTTCTTT